What follows describes a single T cell receptor (beta chain). The data derive from a study of shared clonotypes between healthy human individuals. As for the study in general: Donors had three CD4 naive, three CD4 memory, two CD8 naive and one CD8 memory plate apiece.

The repertoire was sequenced with immunoSEQ multiplex PCR; TCRdb's copy has only in-frame clones and lacks some. Here the sample spans hundreds of thousands of clones, almost 97% being singletons. CDR1 is SGHDT and CDR2 is YYEEEE in the germline V gene. The CDR3 covers 15 residues. After removal of 4 bases from V and 2 bases from J, the junction contained 9 bases not matched to a gene. This chain joins TRBV5-6 and TRBJ2-7, with 7 bases identical to TRBD2. The TCR sequence derives from a woman in her twenties or thirties in good health. The sequenced material came from naive CD4+ T cells sorted from blood. Subset specified: CD45RA+ positively selected. CDR3 sequence (DNA): TGTGCCAGCAGCACAACTAGCGACACCACCTACGAGCAGTACTTC. This encodes CASSTTSDTTYEQYF. Based on the CDR3 plus reference TRBV5-6 and TRBJ2-7, the full variable domain is DAGVTQSPTHLIKTRGQQVTLRCSPKSGHDTVSWYQQALGQGPQFIFQYYEEEERQRGNFPDRFSGHQFPNYSSELNVNALLLGDSALYLCASSTTSDTTYEQYFGPGTRLTVT.